A single sample gave rise to the 3 T cell receptor beta chains below, sequenced in a study of blood T cell repertoires in COVID-19. Generated by immunoSEQ multiplex PCR, the TCRdb table keeps only in-frame clones and is missing some. The sample lists 90,000 to 120,000 clones; approximately 89% were seen once. The source material was peripheral blood. The receptors were sampled from a man aged 50 to 60 with active or convalescent COVID-19.

The chain couples TRBV5-1 to TRBJ1-4; D remains unclear. Germline lookup yields CDR1 SGHRS and CDR2 YFSETQ. Trimming removed 0 bases from V and 0 bases from J, with 6 bases in between. This CDR3 spans 15 amino acids. CDR3 sequence: CASSLVPATNEKLFF. In DNA, the CDR3 is TGCGCCAGCAGCTTGGTTCCCGCAACTAATGAAAAACTGTTTTTT. Together with reference TRBV5-1 and TRBJ1-4, the CDR3 gives the full variable domain: KAGVTQTPRYLIKTRGQQVTLSCSPISGHRSVSWYQQTPGQGLQFLFEYFSETQRNKGNFPGRFSGRQFSNSRSEMNVSTLELGDSALYLCASSLVPATNEKLFFGSGTQLSVL.

The gene calls are TRBV6-1 and TRBJ1-2; D is possibly TRBD1 (6 bases). Germline-derived CDR1 and CDR2 are MNHNS and SASEGT. CDR3 size: 15 residues. Trimming removed 0 bases at V and 3 bases at J, with 11 bases between. CDR3 residues: CASSEAGTSDYGYTF. CDR3 DNA: TGTGCCAGCAGTGAAGCAGGGACATCGGACTATGGCTACACCTTC.

The chain combines TRBV28 with TRBJ1-2; weak D call: TRBD1 (6 bases). CDR1 is MDHEN and CDR2 is SYDVKM in the germline V gene. CDR3 length: 11 amino acids. Trimming cost V 6 bases and J 4 bases, with 6 bases left between them. CDR3 in DNA: TGTGCCAGCAGACAGGGCTATGGCTACACCTTC. Translated: CASRQGYGYTF.